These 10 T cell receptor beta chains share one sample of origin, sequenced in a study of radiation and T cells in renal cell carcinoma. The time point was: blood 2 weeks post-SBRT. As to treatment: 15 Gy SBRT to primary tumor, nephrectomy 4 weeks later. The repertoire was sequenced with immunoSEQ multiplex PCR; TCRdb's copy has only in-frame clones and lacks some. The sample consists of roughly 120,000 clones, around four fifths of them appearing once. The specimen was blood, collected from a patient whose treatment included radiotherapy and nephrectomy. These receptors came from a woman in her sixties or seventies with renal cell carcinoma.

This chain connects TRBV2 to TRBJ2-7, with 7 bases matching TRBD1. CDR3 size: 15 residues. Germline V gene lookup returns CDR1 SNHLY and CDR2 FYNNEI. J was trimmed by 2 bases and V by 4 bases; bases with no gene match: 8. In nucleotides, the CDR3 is TGTGCCAGCAGTGTTCGACAGGGACATACCTACGAGCAGTACTTC. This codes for CASSVRQGHTYEQYF.

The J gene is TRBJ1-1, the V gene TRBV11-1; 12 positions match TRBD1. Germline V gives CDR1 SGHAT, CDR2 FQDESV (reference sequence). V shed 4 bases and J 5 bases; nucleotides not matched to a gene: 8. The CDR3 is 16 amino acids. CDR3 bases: TGTGCCAGCAGCTCGGGACCGGGACAGGGGGCGACTGAAGCTTTCTTT. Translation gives CASSSGPGQGATEAFF.

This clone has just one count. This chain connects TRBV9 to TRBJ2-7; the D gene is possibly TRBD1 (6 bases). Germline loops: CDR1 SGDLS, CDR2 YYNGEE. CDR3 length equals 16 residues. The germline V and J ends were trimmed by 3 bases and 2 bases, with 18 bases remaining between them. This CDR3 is CASSARSGTPTYEQYF. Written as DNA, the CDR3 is TGTGCCAGCAGCGCGAGAAGTGGGACACCGACCTACGAGCAGTACTTC. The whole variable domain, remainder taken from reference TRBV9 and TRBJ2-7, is DSGVTQTPKHLITATGQRVTLRCSPRSGDLSVYWYQQSLDQGLQFLIQYYNGEERAKGNILERFSAQQFPDLHSELNLSSLELGDSALYFCASSARSGTPTYEQYFGPGTRLTVT.

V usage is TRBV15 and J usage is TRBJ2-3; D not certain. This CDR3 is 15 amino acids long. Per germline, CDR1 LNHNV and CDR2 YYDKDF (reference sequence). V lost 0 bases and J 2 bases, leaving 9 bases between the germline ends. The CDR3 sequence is CATSRDGQTTDTQYF. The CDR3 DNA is TGTGCCACCAGCAGAGATGGCCAGACCACAGATACGCAGTATTTT.

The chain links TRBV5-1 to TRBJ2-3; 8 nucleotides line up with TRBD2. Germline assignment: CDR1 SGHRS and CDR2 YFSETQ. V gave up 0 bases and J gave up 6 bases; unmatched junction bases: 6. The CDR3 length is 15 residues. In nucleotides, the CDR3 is TGCGCCAGCAGCTTGGGGGGCGGACTAGCCGATACGCAGTATTTT. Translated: CASSLGGGLADTQYF. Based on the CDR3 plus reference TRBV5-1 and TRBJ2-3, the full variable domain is KAGVTQTPRYLIKTRGQQVTLSCSPISGHRSVSWYQQTPGQGLQFLFEYFSETQRNKGNFPGRFSGRQFSNSRSEMNVSTLELGDSALYLCASSLGGGLADTQYFGPGTRLTVL.

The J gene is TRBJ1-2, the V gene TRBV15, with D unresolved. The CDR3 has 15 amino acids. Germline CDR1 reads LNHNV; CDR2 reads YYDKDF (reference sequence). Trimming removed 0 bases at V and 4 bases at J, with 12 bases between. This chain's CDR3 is CATSRDPGLSYGYTF. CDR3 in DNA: TGTGCCACCAGCAGAGATCCGGGATTGAGCTATGGCTACACCTTC.

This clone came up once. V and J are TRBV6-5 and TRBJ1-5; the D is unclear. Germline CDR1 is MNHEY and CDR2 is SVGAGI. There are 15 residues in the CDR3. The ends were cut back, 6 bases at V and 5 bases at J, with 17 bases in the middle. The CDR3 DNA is TGTGCCAGCAGACCTAACAGTTTCCTTTATCAGCCCCAGCATTTT. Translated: CASRPNSFLYQPQHF.

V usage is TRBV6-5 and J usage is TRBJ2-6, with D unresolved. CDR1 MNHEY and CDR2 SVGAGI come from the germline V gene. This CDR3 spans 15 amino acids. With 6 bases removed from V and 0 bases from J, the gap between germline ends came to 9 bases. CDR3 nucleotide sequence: TGTGCCAGCAGCCTACCGGTCTCTGGGGCCAACGTCCTGACTTTC. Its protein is CASSLPVSGANVLTF.

The CDR3, as DNA: TGCGCCAGCAGCTACTCGACAGGGGGCGGATATGGCTACACCTTC. Translated: CASSYSTGGGYGYTF. This chain joins TRBV5-1 and TRBJ1-2; 10 bases match TRBD1. The CDR3 loop spans 15 amino acids. V shed 3 bases and J 5 bases; nucleotides not matched to a gene: 7. Germline lookup yields CDR1 SGHRS and CDR2 YFSETQ.

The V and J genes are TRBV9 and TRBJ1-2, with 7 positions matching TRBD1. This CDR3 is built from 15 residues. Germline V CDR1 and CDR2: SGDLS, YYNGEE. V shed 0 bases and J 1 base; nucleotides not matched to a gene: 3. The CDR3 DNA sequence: TGTGCCAGCAGCGTAGAGGCAGGGGGTAACTATGGCTACACCTTC. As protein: CASSVEAGGNYGYTF.